The T cell receptor beta chain described here comes from a study of blood T cell repertoires in COVID-19 (dated by TCRdb to 2018 to 2021). Background on the whole study: The collaborator samples originated in the United States, Italy and Spain and spanned the acute and convalescent phases of COVID-19. The sample metadata nearly always contained a de-identified subject ID, COVID-19 status, age in years and sex. The samples were drawn from the first 160 participants of the ongoing ImmuneRACE study and from 1,254 subjects provided by 6 global collaborators. HLA class I and class II types, where available, came from metadata supplied by the sample provider rather than from assay-based typing. Deeply sampled blood TCRbeta repertoires from subjects exposed to, actively infected with, or recovered from COVID-19 were included in the dataset. The material from the prospective study consisted of cDNA or gDNA derived from T cells, B-cell-depleted T cells, or PBMCs. The repertoires were released in a freely available public database intended as a resource for research on the immune response to SARS-CoV-2.

The research as a whole found: The amount of clinical and demographic metadata varied by source and participant and was provided uncurated.

TCRbeta CDR3 regions were amplified from genomic DNA using the immunoSEQ Assay, a bias-controlled multiplex PCR. Per the source publication's procedure: Within the assay, amplification of reference gene primers was used to estimate how many nucleated cells each sample contained. Sequence reads were collapsed and filtered to measure the absolute abundance of every unique TCRbeta CDR3 rearrangement. For each sample, productive Simpson clonality was calculated as the square root of Simpson's diversity index across productive rearrangements. This is the immuneACCESS table as TCRdb keeps it, with only in-frame sequences that have V and J called. A part of the clones is gone; compared with another copy, unresolved V genes explain less than half, and the rest is unexplained. That table supplies the V and J calls and clone size; D and trimming were determined from the DNA. The sample includes under 200,000 clones, with about 86% observed a single time. The top ten clones comprise 8% to 10% of the sample.

Whole blood was collected in K2EDTA tubes by collaborating institutions according to the institutions' own protocols. For TCRbeta analysis, collaborator samples were shipped as frozen whole blood, as isolated PBMCs, or as DNA extracted from either sample type. With respect to this clone: It lacks a known antigen. No qualities accompany the bases; no much larger clone lies one base away.

This TCR was recovered from a man in his 60s with acute or convalescent COVID-19. Sequences were obtained from peripheral blood.

The bases are TGTGCCAGCAGCTCCATAGCGGGAGGGGACAATGAGCAGTTCTTC. This translates into CASSSIAGGDNEQFF. The receptor chain draws on TRBV7-2 and TRBJ2-1; 11 central bases correspond to TRBD2. CDR3 length: 15 amino acids, cysteine to phenylalanine. Solely the CDR3 DNA is kept, with 45 bases framed from the first base. Relative to germline, V is missing 4 bases and J is missing 5 bases, with 4 bases of the junction outside any gene match. For CDR1 and CDR2, the germline V gene lists SGHTA and FQGNSA.